This entry features one T cell receptor (beta chain) sequence. Its antigen remains unidentified. This CDR3 spans 13 amino acids. The germline CDR1 and CDR2 sequences are SEHNR and FQNEAQ (reference sequence). This sample is part of a study of CXCR3-negative and CXCR3-positive naive CD8 T cells. Each TRB cDNA library was prepared by 5' RACE (with UMI labels). TCRdb derives one entry per CDR3 protein from the 5' RACE reads, leaving out DNA. This repertoire includes 25,000 to 35,000 distinct CDR3 sequences. Whole-study findings and limits: TRB CDR3 properties were used to infer TCR strength, and surface CD5 was comparable between naive subsets. Unlike memory cells, which differed, naive CXCR3-negative and CXCR3-positive cells had similar TRBV-TRBJ usage.

Specimen: memory CD8+ T cells from blood. The J gene is TRBJ2-7, the V gene TRBV7-9. The sequence derives from a human donor in good health. Some clones in this sample may be carry-over from other donors' samples. The chain's CDR3 is CASSPSADYEQYF.